The T cell receptor (beta chain) under discussion was sequenced for a study of CD8 T cells in ankylosing spondylitis. MiXCR, applied by TCRdb to the 5' RACE reads, yields one record per CDR3 protein. The table lists 130,000 or so distinct CDR3 sequences, 6% to 8.5% of them singletons. From germline, CDR1 is SGHTA and CDR2 FQGNSA. The CDR3 is 14 residues long. V shed 5 bases and J 5 bases; nucleotides not matched to a gene: 3. Many counts were recorded for this clonotype. The chain links TRBV7-2 to TRBJ2-1; the match to TRBD1 covers 10 bases. This sequence originates from a male donor with ankylosing spondylitis or in good health (not recorded which). The sample comprised blood, either unsorted or a sorted T cell fraction (not recorded which). CDR3 residues: CASSPDRGNNEQFF. DNA of the CDR3: TGTGCCAGCAGCCCGGACAGGGGGAACAATGAGCAGTTCTTC.